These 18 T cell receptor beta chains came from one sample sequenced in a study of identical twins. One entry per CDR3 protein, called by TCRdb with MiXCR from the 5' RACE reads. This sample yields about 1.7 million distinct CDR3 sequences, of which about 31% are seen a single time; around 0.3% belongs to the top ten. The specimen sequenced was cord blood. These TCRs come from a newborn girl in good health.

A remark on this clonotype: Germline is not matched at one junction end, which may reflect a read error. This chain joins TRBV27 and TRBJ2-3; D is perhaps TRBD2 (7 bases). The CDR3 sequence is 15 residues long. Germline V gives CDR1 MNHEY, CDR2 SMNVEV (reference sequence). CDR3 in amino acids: CVSRRGGLSTDTQYF. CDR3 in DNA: TGTGTCAGCAGGAGGGGGGGTCTCTCCACAGATACGCAGTATTTT.

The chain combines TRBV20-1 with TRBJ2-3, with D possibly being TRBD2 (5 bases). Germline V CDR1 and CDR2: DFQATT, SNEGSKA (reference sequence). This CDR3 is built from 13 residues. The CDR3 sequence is CSLPRTGTDTQYF. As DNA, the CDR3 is TGCAGCCTCCCCAGGACTGGTACAGATACGCAGTATTTT.

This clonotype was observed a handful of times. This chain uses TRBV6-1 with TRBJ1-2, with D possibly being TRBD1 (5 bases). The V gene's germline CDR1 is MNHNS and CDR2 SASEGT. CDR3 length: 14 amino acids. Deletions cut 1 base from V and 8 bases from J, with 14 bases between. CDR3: CASSEGQSPSGYTF. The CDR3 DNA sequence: TGTGCCAGCAGTGAAGGACAGTCCCCATCCGGCTACACCTTC.

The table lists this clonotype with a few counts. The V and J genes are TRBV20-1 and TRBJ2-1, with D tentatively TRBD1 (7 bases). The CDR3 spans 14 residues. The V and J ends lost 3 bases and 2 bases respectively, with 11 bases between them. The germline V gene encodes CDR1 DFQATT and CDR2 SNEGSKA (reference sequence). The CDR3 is CSASPRGAYNEQFF. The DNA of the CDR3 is TGCAGTGCTAGCCCCAGGGGGGCCTACAATGAGCAGTTCTTC.

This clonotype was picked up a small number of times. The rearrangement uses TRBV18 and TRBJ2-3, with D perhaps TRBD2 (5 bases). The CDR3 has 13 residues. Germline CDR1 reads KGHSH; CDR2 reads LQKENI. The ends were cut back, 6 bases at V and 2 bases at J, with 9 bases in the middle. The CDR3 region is CASSIGVTDTQYF. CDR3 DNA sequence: TGTGCCAGCTCGATCGGGGTCACAGATACGCAGTATTTT.

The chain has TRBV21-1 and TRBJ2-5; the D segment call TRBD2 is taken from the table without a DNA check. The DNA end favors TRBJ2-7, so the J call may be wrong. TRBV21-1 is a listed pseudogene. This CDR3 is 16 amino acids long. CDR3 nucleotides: TGTGCCAGCAGCGCCCGAGCGGCTAGCTCTGGCCACGAGCAGTACTTC. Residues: CASSARAASSGHEQYF.

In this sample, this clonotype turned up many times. CDR3 residues: CSASGLMLTHSYNEQFF. The CDR3 bases are TGCAGTGCTAGCGGACTGATGCTTACTCACTCCTACAATGAGCAGTTCTTC. The V gene is TRBV20-1, the J gene TRBJ2-1, with TRBD2 as a possible D gene (5 bases). The CDR3 runs 17 residues. CDR1 is DFQATT, CDR2 SNEGSKA, per germline (reference sequence). Between the trimmed V and J ends, which lost 3 bases and 0 bases, there was a span of 18 bases.

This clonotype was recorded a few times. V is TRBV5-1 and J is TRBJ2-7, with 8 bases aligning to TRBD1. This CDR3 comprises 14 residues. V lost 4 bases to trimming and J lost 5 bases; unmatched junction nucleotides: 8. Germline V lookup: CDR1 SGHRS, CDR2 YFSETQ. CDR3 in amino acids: CASSAGQGIHEQYF. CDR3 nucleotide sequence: TGCGCCAGCAGCGCCGGACAGGGTATCCACGAGCAGTACTTC.

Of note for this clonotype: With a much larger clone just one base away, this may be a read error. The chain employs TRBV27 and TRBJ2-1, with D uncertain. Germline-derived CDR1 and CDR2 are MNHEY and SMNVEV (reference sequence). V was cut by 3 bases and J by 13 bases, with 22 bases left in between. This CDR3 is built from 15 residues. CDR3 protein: CASSLRSVSRETQFF. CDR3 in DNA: TGTGCCAGCAGTTTGAGGAGCGTTTCCAGAGAGACCCAGTTCTTC.

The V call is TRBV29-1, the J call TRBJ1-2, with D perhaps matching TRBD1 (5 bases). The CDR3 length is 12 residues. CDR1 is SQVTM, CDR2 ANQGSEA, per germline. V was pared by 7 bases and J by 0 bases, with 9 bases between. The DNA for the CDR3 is TGCAGCGCAGGGTTAGCTAACTATGGCTACACCTTC. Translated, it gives CSAGLANYGYTF.

CDR3 residues: CAIRGSYNEQFF. Written as DNA, the CDR3 is TGTGCCATCCGGGGCTCCTACAATGAGCAGTTCTTC. The V and J genes are TRBV10-3 and TRBJ2-1, with D possibly being TRBD2 (5 bases). The CDR3 runs 12 residues. Looked up from germline, CDR1 is ENHRY and CDR2 is SYGVKD. Trimming cost V 8 bases and J 0 bases, with 5 bases left between them.

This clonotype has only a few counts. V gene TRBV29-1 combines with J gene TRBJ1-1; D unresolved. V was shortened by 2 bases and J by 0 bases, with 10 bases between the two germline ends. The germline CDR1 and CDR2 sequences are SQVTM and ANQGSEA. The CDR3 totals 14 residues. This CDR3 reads CSVERGRMNTEAFF. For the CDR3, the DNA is TGCAGCGTTGAACGCGGGCGGATGAACACTGAAGCTTTCTTT.

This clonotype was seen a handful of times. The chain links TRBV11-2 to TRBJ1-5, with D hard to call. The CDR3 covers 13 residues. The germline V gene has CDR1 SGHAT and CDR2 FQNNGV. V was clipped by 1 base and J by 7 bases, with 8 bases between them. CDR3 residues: CASSLGPRQPQHF. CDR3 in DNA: TGTGCCAGCAGCTTAGGACCAAGACAGCCCCAGCATTTT.

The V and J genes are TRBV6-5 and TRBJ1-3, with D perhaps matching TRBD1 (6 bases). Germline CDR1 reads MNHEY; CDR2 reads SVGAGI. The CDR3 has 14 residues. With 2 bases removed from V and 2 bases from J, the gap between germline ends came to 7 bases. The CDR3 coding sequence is TGTGCCAGCAGTTACGGGGGCACTGGAAACACCATATATTTT. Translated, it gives CASSYGGTGNTIYF.

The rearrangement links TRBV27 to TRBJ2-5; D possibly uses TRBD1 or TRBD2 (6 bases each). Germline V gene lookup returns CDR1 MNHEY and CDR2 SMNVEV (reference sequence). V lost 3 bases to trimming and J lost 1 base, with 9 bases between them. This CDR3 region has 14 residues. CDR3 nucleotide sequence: TGTGCCAGCAGTTTTTGGGGGGCCCAAGAGACCCAGTACTTC. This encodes CASSFWGAQETQYF.

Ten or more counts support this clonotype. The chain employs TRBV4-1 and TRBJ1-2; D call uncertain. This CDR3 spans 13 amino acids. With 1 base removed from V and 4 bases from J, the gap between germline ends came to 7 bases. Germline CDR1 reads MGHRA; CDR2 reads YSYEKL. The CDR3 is CASSQVFFYGYTF. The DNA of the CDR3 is TGCGCCAGCAGCCAAGTTTTTTTCTATGGCTACACCTTC.

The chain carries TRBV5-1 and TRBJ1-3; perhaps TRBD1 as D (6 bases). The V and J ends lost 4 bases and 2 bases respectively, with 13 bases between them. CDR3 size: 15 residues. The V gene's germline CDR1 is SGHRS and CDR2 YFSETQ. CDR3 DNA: TGCGCCAGCAGCCCGCTGACAGGACCTGGAAACACCATATATTTT. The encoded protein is CASSPLTGPGNTIYF.

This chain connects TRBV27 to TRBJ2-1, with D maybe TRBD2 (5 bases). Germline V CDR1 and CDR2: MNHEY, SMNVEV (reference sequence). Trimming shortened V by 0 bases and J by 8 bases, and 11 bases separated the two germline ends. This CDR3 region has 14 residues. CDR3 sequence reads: CASSLSCQRDEQFF. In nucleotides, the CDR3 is TGTGCCAGCAGTTTATCTTGCCAGAGGGATGAGCAGTTCTTC.